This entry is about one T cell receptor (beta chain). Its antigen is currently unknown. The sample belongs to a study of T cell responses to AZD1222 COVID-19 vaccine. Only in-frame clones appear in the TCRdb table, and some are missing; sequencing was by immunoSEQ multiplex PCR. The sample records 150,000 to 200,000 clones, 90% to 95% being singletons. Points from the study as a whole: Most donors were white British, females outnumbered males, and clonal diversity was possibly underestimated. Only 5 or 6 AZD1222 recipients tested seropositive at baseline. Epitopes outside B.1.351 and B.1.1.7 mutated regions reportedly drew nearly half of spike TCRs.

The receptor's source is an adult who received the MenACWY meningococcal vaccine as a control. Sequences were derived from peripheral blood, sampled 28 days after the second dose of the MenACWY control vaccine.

The CDR3 loop is CASSLGTRSSYGYTF. The CDR3 DNA reads TGCGCCAGCAGCTTGGGGACCCGGTCATCCTATGGCTACACCTTC. V gene TRBV5-1 combines with J gene TRBJ1-2; unclear D gene. The V end lost 0 bases, the J end lost 4 bases, and 13 bases lay between the germline ends. This CDR3 has 15 amino acids. CDR1 is SGHRS, CDR2 YFSETQ, per germline.